A single sample gave rise to the 15 T cell receptor beta chains below, sequenced in a study of chemoradiotherapy in HPV16-positive cancers. Data came from immunoSEQ multiplex PCR; TCRdb stores just in-frame clones and leaves some out. The sample shows about 12,000 clones, 89% of them seen only once. Sample: blood, taken from a patient who underwent chemoradiotherapy. The receptors were gathered from a human donor with HPV-associated anogenital cancer.

The J gene is TRBJ1-1, the V gene TRBV5-6; D may be TRBD1 (5 bases). Trimming took 0 bases from V and 8 from J, leaving 11 bases between them. Germline assignment: CDR1 SGHDT and CDR2 YYEEEE. The CDR3 runs 13 residues. For the CDR3, the DNA is TGTGCCAGCAGCTTGGGATTGGCAGGGGAAGCTTTCTTT. Translating gives CASSLGLAGEAFF. Full variable domain (remainder filled in from reference TRBV5-6 and TRBJ1-1): DAGVTQSPTHLIKTRGQQVTLRCSPKSGHDTVSWYQQALGQGPQFIFQYYEEEERQRGNFPDRFSGHQFPNYSSELNVNALLLGDSALYLCASSLGLAGEAFFGQGTRLTVV.

The chain employs TRBV6-1 and TRBJ1-1, with D perhaps TRBD1 (5 bases). V dropped 7 bases and J dropped 7 bases, with 19 bases sitting between them. CDR1 is MNHNS and CDR2 is SASEGT in the germline V gene. The CDR3 consists of 14 residues. The chain's CDR3 is CASTQVRTPREAFF. The CDR3 DNA reads TGTGCCAGCACCCAGGTCCGGACACCGCGTGAAGCTTTCTTT.

This clone appeared once. This sequence joins TRBV4-1 and TRBJ2-7, with D perhaps TRBD1 or TRBD2 (5 bases each). Germline-derived CDR1 and CDR2 are MGHRA and YSYEKL. This CDR3 has 16 amino acids. Trimming left V 2 bases short and J 3 bases short, with 17 bases between. The CDR3 region is CASSQPIGAGNYEQYF. The CDR3 DNA follows: TGCGCCAGCAGCCAACCCATCGGGGCAGGCAACTACGAGCAGTACTTC.

The chain couples TRBV19 to TRBJ2-2, with D possibly TRBD2 on 9 matching bases. Between the trimmed V and J ends, which lost 1 base and 4 bases, there was a span of 28 bases. Germline-derived CDR1 and CDR2 are LNHDA and SQIVND (reference sequence). The CDR3 extends over 21 amino acids. The CDR3 sequence: CASSIGSGGLTSGGGTGELFF. Written as DNA, the CDR3 is TGTGCCAGTAGTATAGGGTCAGGGGGCCTGACTAGCGGTGGTGGCACCGGGGAGCTGTTTTTT.

The genes are TRBV7-9 and TRBJ2-7; 8 positions agree with TRBD2. Trimming cost V 2 bases and J 2 bases; bases outside gene matches: 5. The germline CDR1 and CDR2 sequences are SEHNR and FQNEAQ (reference sequence). The CDR3 has 15 residues. This CDR3 reads CASSLRLAGAYEQYF. CDR3 DNA: TGTGCCAGCAGCTTACGGCTAGCGGGCGCCTACGAGCAGTACTTC.

V gene TRBV5-4 combines with J gene TRBJ2-1; no definite D call. Trimming cost V 4 bases and J 9 bases, with 14 bases left between them. The CDR3 extends over 13 amino acids. Germline-derived CDR1 and CDR2 are SGHNT and YYREEE (reference sequence). CDR3 nucleotide sequence: TGTGCCAGCAGCCAAGCCGAGCACGCTGAGCAGTTCTTC. This sequence encodes CASSQAEHAEQFF.

This clone was observed a single time. The V gene is TRBV4-3, the J gene TRBJ2-7, with TRBD1 identical over 7 bases. This CDR3 contains 14 residues. Germline CDR1 and CDR2: LGHNA and YSLEER. Losses at the gene ends were 3 bases for V and 3 bases for J; bases not matched to a gene: 5. The CDR3 is CASSQDRQGYEQYF. CDR3 DNA sequence: TGCGCCAGCAGCCAGGACCGACAGGGCTACGAGCAGTACTTC.

The gene calls are TRBV7-6 and TRBJ2-6; TRBD1 matches at 7 bases. J was trimmed by 3 bases and V by 5 bases; bases with no gene match: 7. The germline CDR1 and CDR2 sequences are SGHVS and FNYEAQ. This CDR3 comprises 16 residues. The CDR3 region has the DNA TGTGCCAGCAGCCAGCAGGGGGACATTGGGGCCAACGTCCTGACTTTC. Its translation is CASSQQGDIGANVLTF.

The chain couples TRBV7-9 to TRBJ1-4; no clear D. Germline-derived CDR1 and CDR2 are SEHNR and FQNEAQ (reference sequence). V was trimmed by 3 bases and J by 5 bases, leaving 10 bases between them. The CDR3 contains 14 residues. The CDR3 nucleotides are TGTGCCAGCAGCTTCAGTTTGGGAAATGAAAAACTGTTTTTT. This codes for CASSFSLGNEKLFF.

This CDR3 reads CASSQGDQPQHF. In nucleotides, the CDR3 is TGTGCCAGCAGTCAGGGAGATCAGCCCCAGCATTTT. V is TRBV28 and J is TRBJ1-5; D is perhaps TRBD1 (5 bases). CDR3 length equals 12 residues. V lost 5 bases and J lost 5, with 7 bases in between. Germline CDR1 and CDR2: MDHEN and SYDVKM.

The chain has TRBV10-3 and TRBJ1-5, with D possibly TRBD1 on 5 matching bases. The CDR3 is 15 amino acids. Germline V lookup: CDR1 ENHRY, CDR2 SYGVKD. V was trimmed by 2 bases and J by 0 bases, leaving 8 bases between them. This CDR3 is CAISEDSYSNQPQHF. In DNA form, the CDR3 reads TGTGCCATCAGTGAGGACAGTTATAGCAATCAGCCCCAGCATTTT.

V and J are TRBV15 and TRBJ2-1; D uncertain. Trimming stripped 1 base from V and 10 bases from J, with 14 bases between. The CDR3 totals 14 residues. Germline V CDR1 and CDR2: LNHNV, YYDKDF (reference sequence). CDR3 amino acids: CATSRGAPRPEQFF. CDR3 DNA sequence: TGTGCCACCAGCAGAGGGGCTCCTAGACCCGAGCAGTTCTTC.

The chain uses TRBV11-2 and TRBJ2-5, with TRBD2 matching over 9 bases. J was trimmed by 5 bases and V by 4 bases; bases with no gene match: 11. The CDR3 covers 16 residues. Germline V gene data show CDR1 as SGHAT and CDR2 as FQNNGV. The CDR3 reads CASSSRGGSQGETQYF. The CDR3 bases are TGTGCCAGCAGCTCGCGGGGGGGGTCCCAGGGGGAGACCCAGTACTTC.

This clone was counted between two and nine times. The chain joins TRBV9 to TRBJ2-2; TRBD1 agrees at 7 bases. V shed 3 bases, J shed 0 bases, and the junction held 11 bases outside the gene matches. CDR3 length: 18 residues. CDR1 is SGDLS, CDR2 YYNGEE, per germline. DNA for the CDR3: TGTGCCAGCAGCGGTAGGGGGCAAACTCTGGCGAACACCGGGGAGCTGTTTTTT. It specifies CASSGRGQTLANTGELFF.

V and J are TRBV7-3 and TRBJ2-7; D not certain. Germline lookup yields CDR1 SGHTA and CDR2 FQGTGA. V lost 1 base, J lost 4 bases, and 14 bases lay in between. The CDR3 covers 15 residues. CDR3 sequence: CASSLRPGLSYEQYF. The CDR3, as DNA: TGTGCCAGCAGCTTAAGACCGGGCTTATCTTACGAGCAGTACTTC.